This T cell receptor (beta chain) was sequenced in a study of vaccination and CD4 T cells after COVID-19 (dated 2022 in TCRdb). Study-wide context: Every convalescent patient had a positive nasal swab PCR test for SARS-CoV-2, with mild disease in roughly nine patients and severe disease in one. The cultures were stimulated with overlapping spike peptide pools from SARS-CoV-2 and from the common cold coronaviruses HCoV-NL63, HCoV-OC43 and HCoV-229E. The time from the second vaccine dose to post-vaccine blood sampling had a median of around 72 days and ranged from roughly 13 to 241 days. Participants received two doses of either the Pfizer-BioNTech BNT162b2 vaccine (n=8) or the Moderna mRNA-1273 vaccine (n=2). Control cultures received a CEFX viral epitope pool as the positive control, an HIV-1 Nef peptide pool as the negative control, or no peptide. The convalescent cohort comprised six males and four females, including two Hispanic individuals, seven Caucasians, two Asians and one multiracial person. Post-COVID blood samples were collected from convalescent patients a median of around 100 days after diagnosis, with a range of roughly 30 to 161 days. In around nine COVID-19 convalescent patients and a few infection-naive healthy vaccine recipients, the spike-specific CD4+ TCR repertoire before mRNA vaccination was compared with the repertoire after mRNA vaccination.

The method was PCR. DNA from cultured CD4+ T cells was subjected to TCR sequencing with the Oncomine TCR Beta short-read assay at the Johns Hopkins FTIC core. The QIAamp micro DNA kit was used to extract genomic DNA from the cultured CD4+ T cells. The Oncomine TCR Beta libraries from cultured CD4+ T cells were pooled using unique dual indexes and then sequenced on an Illumina iSeq 100. In the authors' own workflow: Non-productive sequences were removed, and CDR3s that did not start with C, did not end with F or W, or were shorter than 7 amino acids were discarded. Antigen-specific clonotypes were identified using the MANAFEST web application through comparison of peptide-stimulated wells with reference and other culture wells. For a clone to be called positive, the clone needed an FDR below 0.05, an odds ratio above 5, and a productive frequency above 0.1% in at least two of three replicate wells. A clonotype counted as cross-reactive if it showed significant expansion both in the SARS-CoV-2 spike wells and in at least one common cold coronavirus spike condition. Using R version 3.6.1, CDR3 homology was evaluated through Levenshtein distances (stringdist) along with unrooted phylogenetic trees (ape). TCRdb took the public reads, trimmed them with fastp at Q25, ran MiXCR for clone calling and kept in-frame beta chains. Rows are unified per CDR3 protein, each entry keeping the most common DNA and genes. The V and J calls follow TCRdb's processing rather than the paper's. For this sample the table gives 17,000 or so distinct CDR3 sequences, of which 50% to 70% were detected only once. Jointly, the top ten make up about 5% of the sample.

General study outcomes and caveats: In convalescent patients, a median roughly 85% of post-vaccine SARS-CoV-2-reactive clones were detected only after vaccination, suggesting vaccine-specific priming. The median count of SARS-CoV-2-reactive clonotypes went up from around 20 after infection to 38 after vaccination, although the change was not significant. The study included relatively few convalescent patients and did not analyze early timepoints after natural infection. In convalescent patients, nearly all vaccine-specific clones (304 of 307) were found to be mono-reactive for SARS-CoV-2 spike rather than cross-reactive with common cold coronaviruses.

This clonotype was seen only a few times. It has no known antigen specificity. Within one base of it there is no much larger clone, and no base qualities were kept. What this sample's treatment or condition label stands for: roughly nine-day PBMC culture with coronavirus spike peptide pools or control peptides (ViraFEST assay). The study used the ViraFEST assay, which expanded antigen-specific T cells with peptide pools and then identified expanded clonotypes by TCR sequencing. The positive SARS-CoV-2 PCR tests of the convalescent patients were dated from March to December 2020, before the Alpha, Beta and Delta variants emerged in the United States. Each well held 2.2 million or so PBMCs cultured with around 9 ug/ml peptide pools in IMDM containing 5% human AB serum and about 10 IU/ml IL-2. Half of the culture medium was replaced with fresh IL-2-containing medium on days 3 and 7. CD4+ T cells were isolated after roughly 10 days of culture through negative selection using the EasySep CD4+ T cell isolation kit. Ficoll-Paque Plus gradient centrifugation was used to isolate PBMCs from whole blood, and the isolated PBMCs were then either used fresh or cryopreserved at -140C. Each culture condition was generally run in triplicate wells.

The sample in question was CD4+ T cells from blood, cultured in vitro, obtained after SARS-CoV-2 vaccination. This TCR derives from a human donor who had recovered from COVID-19.

The DNA sequence follows: TGTGCCAGCAGCTTCGGCAGGGCCTATGGCTACACCTTC. Translation gives CASSFGRAYGYTF. The V and J segments used are TRBV7-2 and TRBJ1-2, and the D gene may be TRBD1, 5 bases matching. The CDR3 goes from the cysteine to the phenylalanine over 13 residues. Only the CDR3 region is kept as DNA, spanning 39 bases read in frame from base 1. V is cut by 3 bases and J by 4 bases, and the space between the germline ends is 9 bases. The CDR1 and CDR2 encoded by the germline V gene are SGHTA and FQGNSA.